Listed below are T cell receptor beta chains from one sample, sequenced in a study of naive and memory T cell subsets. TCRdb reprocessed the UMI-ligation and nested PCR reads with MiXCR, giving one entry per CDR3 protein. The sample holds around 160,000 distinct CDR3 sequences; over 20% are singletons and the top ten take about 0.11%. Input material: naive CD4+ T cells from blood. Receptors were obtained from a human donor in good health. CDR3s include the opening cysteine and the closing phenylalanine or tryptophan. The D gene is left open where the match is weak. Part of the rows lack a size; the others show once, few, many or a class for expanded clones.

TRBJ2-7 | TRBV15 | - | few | TGTGCCACCAGCAGAGGGGTCTACGAGCAGTACTTC | CATSRGVYEQYF
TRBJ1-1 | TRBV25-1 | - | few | TGTGCCAGCAGTGGGACCGTACGGGCTTTCTTT | CASSGTVRAFF
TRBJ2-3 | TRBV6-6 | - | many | TGTGCCAGCAGTTATTCTCGGCCCACAGATACGCAGTATTTT | CASSYSRPTDTQYF
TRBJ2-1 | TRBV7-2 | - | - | TGTGCCAGCAGCTTAGACGGGGGTGGGGGCTACAATGAGCAGTTCTTC | CASSLDGGGGYNEQFF
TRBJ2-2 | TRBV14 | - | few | TGTGCCAGCCGAAAAGGACAGACGAACACCGGGGAGCTGTTTTTT | CASRKGQTNTGELFF
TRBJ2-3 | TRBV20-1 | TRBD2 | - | TGCAGTGCTACACTTAGCGGGAGGCCCACAGATACGCAGTATTTT | CSATLSGRPTDTQYF
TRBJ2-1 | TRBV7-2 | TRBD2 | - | TGTGCCAGCAGCTTAAGTAGCGGGAGCCCGGGCAATGAGCAGTTCTTC | CASSLSSGSPGNEQFF
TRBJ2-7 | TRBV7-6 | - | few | TGTGCCAGCAGCTTAAAGGGGCCCTACGAGCAGTACTTC | CASSLKGPYEQYF
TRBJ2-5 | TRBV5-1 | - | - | TGCGCCAGCAGCTTGGCCGGAACCCGGAGGGGGGCCAAAGAGACCCAGTACTTC | CASSLAGTRRGAKETQYF
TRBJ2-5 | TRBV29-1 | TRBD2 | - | TGCAGCGTCACCTCCGGACTAGCGGGAGGTCAAGAGACCCAGTACTTC | CSVTSGLAGGQETQYF
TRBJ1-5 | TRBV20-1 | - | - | TGCAGTGCTAGAACCTCAGGTATCAGCAATCAGCCCCAGCATTTT | CSARTSGISNQPQHF
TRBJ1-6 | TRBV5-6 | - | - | TGTGCCAGCAGCTTGGTTAATTCACCCCTCCACTTT | CASSLVNSPLHF
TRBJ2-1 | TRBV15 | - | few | TGTGCCACCAGCAGGTACCGGACGCGTGAGCAGTTCTTC | CATSRYRTREQFF